This TCR beta chain was identified during a study of identifying expanded T cells in peripheral blood (dated by TCRdb to between 2018 and 2021). Regarding the complete study: Separate aliquots of the same genomic DNA pool were sequenced to produce technical replicates, and four replicates were compared in pairs. General findings and caveats noted by the study authors: Between technical replicates the binomial model flagged around 1.2 differentially abundant clones, whereas over about two weeks the binomial model flagged about 15 and over approximately 4 weeks about 19. Both the number of clones called differentially abundant and the false-positive rate were significantly reduced by the beta-binomial model across all healthy-donor time intervals. In all healthy donors, the variance in clone template counts between samples taken about 14 days apart rose significantly as total template count increased. The authors expected biological variance in healthy repertoires might increase further over much longer intervals such as months to years.

V drops 6 bases and J drops 4 bases, leaving 12 bases in between. The cysteine opens and the phenylalanine closes a CDR3 of 13 amino acids. The kept DNA is CDR3 alone, 39 bases in frame from the first base. Per the germline V gene, KGHSH is the CDR1 and LQKENI is the CDR2. No immune events such as infections were documented for the healthy donors during the collection period. To calibrate time-dependent variance in a beta-binomial model of T-cell clone differential abundance, blood repertoires from healthy donors were used as a training cohort. The training cohort was composed of approximately ten healthy donors, 3 female and 7 male. Donor ages ranged from roughly 25 to 65 years, with an average of 43 years. Whole blood was collected from each healthy donor at three time points spaced 2 to 3 weeks apart and obtained from a commercial supplier. For immunosequencing, genomic DNA was extracted from unsorted whole blood.

Note on this clone: Its antigen is not yet known. One base away there is no much larger clone; base qualities are not given.

The immunoSEQ Assay, which uses bias-controlled multiplex PCR amplification of genomic DNA, was used to profile TCRbeta CDR3 regions. The authors' pipeline ran thus. To quantify the absolute abundance of each unique TCRbeta CDR3 region, the sequences were collapsed and filtered. Differential abundance was tested with two models: a binomial (Fisher-equivalent) model and a beta-binomial model that adds time-dependent variance fitted from healthy donors. Clones with fewer than 5 combined templates were removed, and differential abundance was called for clones with a Benjamini-Hochberg FDR below 0.01. In the beta-binomial model, variance was expressed as a function of the total template count across the two samples, in the form v = (b*log(k)+a)^2. In its TCRdb copy, this immuneACCESS table keeps in-frame sequences only and misses some clones. Where compared with another copy, unresolved V genes explain less than half of these, and the others have no known cause. V, J and clone size were drawn from that table, and D and trimming were deduced from the DNA. This sample has tens of thousands of clones in its table, and about 85% of those were observed once. About 20% of the sample rests with the top ten.

The V and J segments used are TRBV18 and TRBJ2-5; there is no confident call for the D gene. The TCR sequence derives from a person between 18 and 70 years old in good health. Material: blood. At the DNA level, the sequence is TGTGCCAGCTCCCTAAATAATGGAGAGACCCAGTACTTC. Its protein reads: CASSLNNGETQYF.